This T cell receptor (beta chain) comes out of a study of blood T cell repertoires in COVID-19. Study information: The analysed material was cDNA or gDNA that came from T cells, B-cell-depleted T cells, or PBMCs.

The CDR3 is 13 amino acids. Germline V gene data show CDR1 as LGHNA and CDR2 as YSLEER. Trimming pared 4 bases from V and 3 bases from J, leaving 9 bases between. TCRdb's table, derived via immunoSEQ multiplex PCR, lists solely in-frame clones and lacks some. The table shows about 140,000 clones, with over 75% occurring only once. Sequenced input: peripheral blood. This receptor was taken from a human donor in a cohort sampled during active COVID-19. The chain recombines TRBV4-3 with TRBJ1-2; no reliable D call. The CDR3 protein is CASSLMADYGYTF. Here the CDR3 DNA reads TGCGCCAGCAGCCTGATGGCCGACTATGGCTACACCTTC.